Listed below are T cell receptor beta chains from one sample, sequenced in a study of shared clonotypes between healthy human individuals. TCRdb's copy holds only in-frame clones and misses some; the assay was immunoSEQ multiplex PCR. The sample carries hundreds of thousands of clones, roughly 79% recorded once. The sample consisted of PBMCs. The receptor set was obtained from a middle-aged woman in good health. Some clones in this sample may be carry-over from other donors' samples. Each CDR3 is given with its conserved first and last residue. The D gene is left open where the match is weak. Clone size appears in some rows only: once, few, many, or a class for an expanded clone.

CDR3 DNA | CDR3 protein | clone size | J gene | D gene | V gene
TGTGCCAGCAGCGGGGGACTAGCGGGAGCTCGAGGGGAGACCCAGTACTTC | CASSGGLAGARGETQYF | NA | TRBJ2-5 | TRBD2 | TRBV9
TGCAGTGCTAGAGCCGTGGGAGGGCAGTACTTC | CSARAVGGQYF | NA | TRBJ2-7 | NA | TRBV20-1
TGTGCTAGCAGCCCATGGACAGGAAAGATGAACACTGAAGCTTTCTTT | CASSPWTGKMNTEAFF | NA | TRBJ1-1 | TRBD1 | TRBV7-7
TGTGCCAGCAGCGATAGCGGGAGGGGGGGGTTCGAGCAGTACTTC | CASSDSGRGGFEQYF | NA | TRBJ2-7 | TRBD2 | TRBV28
TGTGCCAGCAGCCAACCGGGACAGGGGTACTACGAGCAGTACTTC | CASSQPGQGYYEQYF | NA | TRBJ2-7 | TRBD1 | TRBV4-2
TGCGCCAGCAGCGGGGGCGGGCCCACAGATACGCAGTATTTT | CASSGGGPTDTQYF | few | TRBJ2-3 | NA | TRBV5-1
TGTGCCAGCAGGGCGACCGGGACAACTTACGAGCAGTACTTC | CASRATGTTYEQYF | NA | TRBJ2-7 | NA | TRBV28
TGCGCCAGCAGTCGTGGACAGTGGGAGACCCAGTACTTC | CASSRGQWETQYF | NA | TRBJ2-5 | NA | TRBV4-1
TGTGCCAGCAGTTTTAGCCCCAGGCAAGAGACCCAGTACTTC | CASSFSPRQETQYF | once | TRBJ2-5 | NA | TRBV28
TGTGCCATCAGTGTCGGCGGGTTGGGCGGGGAGCTGTTTTTT | CAISVGGLGGELFF | NA | TRBJ2-2 | NA | TRBV6-1
TGTGCCAGCAGCTTCTATCGGACAGGCTCCACTGAAGCTTTCTTT | CASSFYRTGSTEAFF | NA | TRBJ1-1 | TRBD1 | TRBV7-9
TGTGCCAGCAAACCACCCTACGAGCAGTACTTC | CASKPPYEQYF | NA | TRBJ2-7 | NA | TRBV27
TGTGCCAGCTCACCTATATCCGGGACTAGCGGGACCTACGAGCAGTACTTC | CASSPISGTSGTYEQYF | NA | TRBJ2-7 | TRBD2 | TRBV18
TGTGCCAGCAGCCCGGGACACTCGAACACTGAAGCTTTCTTT | CASSPGHSNTEAFF | NA | TRBJ1-1 | NA | TRBV6-1
TGTGCCAGCAGTTTCCTTACTAGCAATCAGCCCCAGCATTTT | CASSFLTSNQPQHF | NA | TRBJ1-5 | NA | TRBV28
TGCGCCAGCAGCTTAGCGAGCGGGAGTATCGCCTACGAGCAGTACTTC | CASSLASGSIAYEQYF | NA | TRBJ2-7 | TRBD2 | TRBV5-1